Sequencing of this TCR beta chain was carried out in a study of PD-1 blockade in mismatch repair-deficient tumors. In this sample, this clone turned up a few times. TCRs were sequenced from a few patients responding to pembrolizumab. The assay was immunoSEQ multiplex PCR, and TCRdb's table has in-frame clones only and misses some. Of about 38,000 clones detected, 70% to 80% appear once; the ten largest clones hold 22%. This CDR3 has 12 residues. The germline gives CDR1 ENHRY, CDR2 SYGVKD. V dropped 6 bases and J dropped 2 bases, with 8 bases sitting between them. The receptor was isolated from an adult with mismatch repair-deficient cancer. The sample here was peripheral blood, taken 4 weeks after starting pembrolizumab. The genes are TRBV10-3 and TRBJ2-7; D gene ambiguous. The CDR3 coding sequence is TGTGCCATCAGCCACGAAACCTACGAGCAGTACTTC. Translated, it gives CAISHETYEQYF.